Reported below is one T cell receptor beta chain. Its antigen is as yet unknown. CDR1 and CDR2 from the germline V gene are SGHNT and YYREEE (reference sequence). V shed 4 bases, J shed 8 bases, and the junction held 9 bases outside the gene matches. CDR3 length equals 15 residues. TCRdb's table, derived via immunoSEQ multiplex PCR, lists solely in-frame clones and lacks some. The sample holds 40,000 to 50,000 clones, about 90% seen once. The entry originates in a study of OX40 agonist ivuxolimab in advanced cancers. On the study more broadly: Patients in dose escalation had liver, melanoma, kidney or head and neck cancers. The eligibility criteria allowed prior anti-PD-1, anti-PD-L1 or anti-CTLA-4 therapy, and about 40% had some.

General study findings and limits: Certain nonresponding patients likewise had low normalized T-cell clonal expansion. Averaged across samples, CD8+ T cells carried more expanded clones than CD4+ did.

This receptor was obtained from an adult with an advanced solid tumor such as melanoma, head and neck, liver or kidney cancer. The chain combines TRBV5-4 with TRBJ2-1; 10 bases match TRBD2. The source was CD4+ or CD8+ T cells sorted from blood, collected in a trial of the OX40 agonist ivuxolimab. The CDR3 coding sequence is TGTGCCAGCAGCGATACTAGCGGGGTGGTTGATGAGCAGTTCTTC. Residues: CASSDTSGVVDEQFF.